The T cell receptor beta chain under discussion was sequenced for a study of response to subunit inactivated influenza vaccine. This clonotype came up a few times. The target antigen is unknown. TCRdb reanalysed the RT-PCR reads using MiXCR and keeps one entry per CDR3 protein. The table includes under 550,000 distinct CDR3 sequences, less than 10% detected once. The CDR3 spans 17 residues. J gave up 6 bases and V 2 bases, and 16 bases lay outside the gene matches. Per germline, CDR1 ENHRY and CDR2 SYGVKD. Findings and limits, study-wide: With each seasonal influenza vaccination, the authors suggested, few new T cells are recruited.

The gene calls are TRBV10-3 and TRBJ2-7, with 7 positions matching TRBD2. This material consisted of PBMCs from blood, taken less than 25 months after vaccination. This receptor was obtained from a man in his fifties or sixties who received an inactivated influenza vaccine. The CDR3, as DNA: TGTGCCATCAGTGAGGGACTAGTGGGAGTGATATTGGGCGAGCAGTACTTC. It yields the protein CAISEGLVGVILGEQYF.